These 16 T cell receptor beta chains originate from one sample sequenced in a study of T cell repertoires in cytomegalovirus infection. From the reads, TCRdb called clonotypes with MiXCR, one entry per CDR3 protein. The table shows about 530,000 distinct CDR3 sequences, with around 27% occurring only once. The specimen sequenced was PBMCs. The receptors were gathered from a human donor in good health (CMV status not recorded). Some clones in this sample may be carry-over from other donors' samples.

This clonotype was counted between two and nine times. CDR3 residues: CASSYWTAQMQPQHF. Written as DNA, the CDR3 is TGTGCCAGCAGTTACTGGACAGCGCAAATGCAGCCCCAGCATTTT. V and J are TRBV6-2 or TRBV6-3 and TRBJ1-5; D is perhaps TRBD1 (6 bases). Germline CDR1 reads MNHEY; CDR2 reads SVGEGT. The CDR3 covers 15 residues. V shed 1 base and J shed 7 bases, with 14 bases lying between them.

This clonotype was seen at least ten times. V gene TRBV7-2 combines with J gene TRBJ1-1; tentative D call: TRBD1 (6 bases). This CDR3 has 13 amino acids. CDR1 and CDR2 from the germline V gene are SGHTA and FQGNSA. Trimming removed 5 bases at V and 5 bases at J, with 12 bases between. CDR3 sequence (DNA): TGTGCCAGCAGCAGCTCAGGGGCTACTGAAGCTTTCTTT. Its protein is CASSSSGATEAFF. The full variable domain, its missing parts supplied by reference TRBV7-2 and TRBJ1-1, is GAGVSQSPSNKVTEKGKDVELRCDPISGHTALYWYRQSLGQGLEFLIYFQGNSAPDKSGLPSDRFSAERTGGSVSTLTIQRTQQEDSAVYLCASSSSGATEAFFGQGTRLTVV.

This clonotype came up a few times. V usage is TRBV7-2 and J usage is TRBJ2-3; 10 bases match TRBD2. In germline, CDR1 is SGHTA, CDR2 FQGNSA. The CDR3 runs 17 residues. The J segment lost 2 bases and the V segment lost 5 bases, leaving 10 bases of the junction unmatched. CDR3: CASSPYRLAGVTDTQYF. As DNA, the CDR3 is TGTGCCAGCAGCCCTTACAGGCTAGCGGGAGTCACAGATACGCAGTATTTT.

The V and J genes are TRBV9 and TRBJ2-3, with 8 bases identical to TRBD2. V dropped 0 bases and J dropped 4; count of bases not matched to a gene: 10. The CDR3 has 17 residues. The germline CDR1 and CDR2 sequences are SGDLS and YYNGEE. The CDR3 loop is CASSVVGSGSFADTQYF. The CDR3 nucleotides are TGTGCCAGCAGCGTAGTGGGGAGCGGGAGTTTCGCAGATACGCAGTATTTT.

This chain links TRBV24-1 with TRBJ2-1; D not certain. Per the germline V gene, CDR1 is KGHDR and CDR2 is SFDVKD. The CDR3 sequence is 12 residues long. V was trimmed by 3 bases and J by 6 bases, leaving 5 bases between them. The CDR3 coding sequence is TGTGCCACCAGTGATGCCCTCAATGAGCAGTTCTTC. As protein: CATSDALNEQFF.

This chain connects TRBV7-1 to TRBJ1-1; D not resolved. Being an ORF, TRBV7-1 has a function that is uncertain. The V and J ends lost 5 bases and 8 bases respectively, with 6 bases between them. CDR3 length: 10 residues. CDR3: CASSGVEAFF. CDR3 DNA: TGTGCCAGCAGCGGGGTGGAAGCTTTCTTT.

The rearrangement links TRBV7-6 to TRBJ2-6; the D gene is possibly TRBD2 (5 bases). V dropped 6 bases and J dropped 3 bases, with 12 bases sitting between them. Germline assignment: CDR1 SGHVS and CDR2 FNYEAQ. The CDR3 is 15 residues long. CDR3 in amino acids: CASRSLRGGANVLTF. The DNA of the CDR3 is TGTGCCAGCAGGTCGCTTCGGGGTGGGGCCAACGTCCTGACTTTC.

The gene calls are TRBV19 and TRBJ2-1; 10 nucleotides agree with TRBD2. V shed 7 bases, J shed 3 bases, and the junction held 9 bases outside the gene matches. This CDR3 is 16 amino acids long. From germline, CDR1 is LNHDA and CDR2 SQIVND (reference sequence). The CDR3 sequence: CASTRGASGSYNEQFF. The DNA of the CDR3 is TGTGCCAGTACCCGAGGGGCTAGCGGGAGCTACAATGAGCAGTTCTTC.

This chain uses TRBV7-6 with TRBJ1-4, with TRBD1 identical over 8 bases. From germline, CDR1 is SGHVS and CDR2 FNYEAQ. V lost 5 bases, J lost 3 bases, and 5 bases stayed unmatched. CDR3 length: 15 amino acids. In DNA form, the CDR3 reads TGTGCCAGCAGCGACCGGACAGGGTCTAATGAAAAACTGTTTTTT. Amino acid sequence: CASSDRTGSNEKLFF.

In its sample, this clonotype was seen a few times. The genes are TRBV7-2 and TRBJ2-6, with TRBD1 identical over 9 bases. Unmatched junction bases numbered 8, after V lost 2 bases and J lost 3 bases. The germline V gene encodes CDR1 SGHTA and CDR2 FQGNSA. The CDR3 spans 18 residues. This CDR3 reads CASSLTSGTGSGANVLTF. Here the CDR3 DNA reads TGTGCCAGCAGCTTAACATCCGGGACAGGGAGTGGGGCCAACGTCCTGACTTTC.

This clonotype was found a few times. The chain joins TRBV11-3 to TRBJ1-1, with TRBD1 identical over 8 bases. The CDR3 is 15 residues long. The junction had 3 bases not matched to a gene; V was cut back by 0 bases and J by 3 bases. From germline, CDR1 is SGHNT and CDR2 YENEEA. This CDR3 reads CASSLDRTGYTEAFF. The CDR3 DNA follows: TGTGCCAGCAGCTTAGATAGGACAGGGTACACTGAAGCTTTCTTT.

The chain is built from TRBV5-1 and TRBJ2-1; no firm D call. This CDR3 is 15 amino acids long. Trimming shortened V by 4 bases and J by 9 bases, and 20 bases separated the two germline ends. Per the germline V gene, CDR1 is SGHRS and CDR2 is YFSETQ. CDR3 nucleotides: TGCGCCAGCAGCCCCGGCTCCCGGGTGTGGATTGAGCAGTTCTTC. As protein: CASSPGSRVWIEQFF.

This clonotype was picked up a small number of times. The V gene is TRBV12-3 or TRBV12-4, the J gene TRBJ1-4; no definite D call. The CDR3 contains 15 residues. Trimming shortened V by 5 bases and J by 8 bases, and 18 bases separated the two germline ends. For the CDR3, the DNA is TGTGCCAGCAGTCCACCCAGAGGATATGGAGAAAAACTGTTTTTT. Its protein product is CASSPPRGYGEKLFF.

On this clonotype itself: Just one base apart from a much larger clone, this may be a read error. The chain is built from TRBV28 and TRBJ2-1; D is possibly TRBD2 (5 bases). The length of the CDR3 is 16 residues. CDR1 MDHEN and CDR2 SYDVKM come from the germline V gene. The DNA of the CDR3 is TGTGCCAGCAGTTCCTCCCGGACTTCCTCCCACAATGAGCAGTTCTTC. This encodes CASSSSRTSSHNEQFF.

This clonotype was recorded many times. The V call is TRBV6-5, the J call TRBJ2-5; 8 nucleotides line up with TRBD2. The V segment lost 4 bases and the J segment 5 bases; nucleotides outside the gene matches: 12. CDR3 length: 16 amino acids. From germline, CDR1 is MNHEY and CDR2 SVGAGI. The CDR3 reads CASSSRLALKGETQYF. In DNA form, the CDR3 reads TGTGCCAGCAGTTCCAGACTAGCGTTAAAGGGTGAGACCCAGTACTTC.

V gene TRBV5-6 combines with J gene TRBJ1-2; no definite D call. The CDR3 length is 15 residues. V was pared by 5 bases and J by 2 bases, with 16 bases between. CDR1 is SGHDT and CDR2 is YYEEEE in the germline V gene. The CDR3 reads CASRIVQGKNYGYTF. CDR3 nucleotide sequence: TGTGCCAGCAGGATAGTACAAGGGAAGAACTATGGCTACACCTTC.